The present T cell receptor beta chain was sequenced within a study of beta chain features in type 1 diabetes. Every bit of the isolated RNA underwent reverse transcription, so sequencing read expressed TCRB transcripts. TCRdb keeps only in-frame clones here, not all; method: immunoSEQ multiplex PCR. Seen here are 95,000 to 150,000 clones, about 16% observed once, and the top ten hold approximately 2.3%. Blood was collected once per donor into heparin, averaging around 0.11 L. Study observations and caveats: Shorter TCRB CDR3s, moderately but significantly so, marked every one of the four CD4+ subsets in Type 1 diabetes patients. Patients' naive, central memory and Treg TCRB repertoires seemed closer to one another than those of healthy donors.

Turning to this clone: Antigen: not known.

Germline V gene data show CDR1 as SEHNR and CDR2 as FQNEAQ (reference sequence). Trimming left V 0 bases short and J 0 bases short, with 10 bases between. The CDR3 is 16 residues long. The clonotype comes from a man aged 30 to 45 with type 1 diabetes. The genes are TRBV7-9 and TRBJ2-3, with a possible D match to TRBD2 (6 bases). The source material was central memory CD4+ T cells from blood. CDR3 protein: CASSLAGGASTDTQYF. The CDR3 bases are TGTGCCAGCAGCTTAGCCGGGGGTGCTAGCACAGATACGCAGTATTTT.